This TCR beta chain derives from a study of blood T cell repertoires in COVID-19. Overall study: Some COVID-19 samples were acute and others convalescent; all came from the United States, Italy and Spain. The analysed material was cDNA or gDNA that came from T cells, B-cell-depleted T cells, or PBMCs.

This clone was seen a handful of times. The J segment lost 1 base and the V segment lost 3 bases, leaving 17 bases of the junction unmatched. The CDR3 runs to 20 residues. In the original processing: Researchers report that nucleated cell counts were estimated from reference gene primer amplification. Repertoires were generated with immunoSEQ multiplex PCR, while TCRdb's copy carries only in-frame clones and drops some. From that table come the V and J calls and clone size; the DNA was used to work out D and trimming. This table holds 95,000 to 150,000 clones, 74% found once. J is TRBJ2-3 and V is TRBV23-1; 9 bases are shared with TRBD2. TRBV23-1 is identified as an open reading frame with a role that is uncertain. The source material was peripheral blood. The TCR originated in a man between 60 and 75 years old with acute or convalescent COVID-19. This CDR3 reads CASSHPGVAGEEGGTDTQYF. CDR3 bases: TGCGCCAGCAGTCACCCGGGGGTAGCGGGAGAAGAGGGGGGCACAGATACGCAGTATTTT.